This entry lists 21 T cell receptor beta chains sequenced from one sample in a study of T cells in Graves' hyperthyroidism and ophthalmopathy. RNA transcripts gave rise to amplified TCR beta CDR3 regions. Researchers ran a first-round RT-PCR on the TCR CDR3 using the HTBI primer set. One entry per CDR3 protein, called by TCRdb with MiXCR from the multiplex PCR reads. The data contain 350,000 to 500,000 distinct CDR3 sequences, about an eighth of them singletons. Material for sequencing was blood. These receptors all come from a woman aged 18-29 years with Graves' hyperthyroidism.

This clonotype was found many times. This chain connects TRBV7-9 to TRBJ2-5; TRBD1 matches at 8 bases. The CDR3 is 15 amino acids. V was pared by 5 bases and J by 5 bases, with 10 bases of the junction left unmatched. Germline V CDR1 and CDR2: SEHNR, FQNEAQ (reference sequence). Written as DNA, the CDR3 is TGTGCCAGCAGCCCGCAACCAGGGGGCATGGAGACCCAGTACTTC. Residues: CASSPQPGGMETQYF.

This clonotype was counted many times. The genes are TRBV7-9 and TRBJ2-2; possible D gene TRBD2, 5 bases. In germline, CDR1 is SEHNR, CDR2 FQNEAQ (reference sequence). Trimming stripped 6 bases from V and 6 bases from J, with 11 bases between. The CDR3 is 13 amino acids. This CDR3 reads CASSDLGAGELFF. CDR3 sequence (DNA): TGTGCCAGCAGTGACCTCGGGGCCGGGGAGCTGTTTTTT.

The table lists this clonotype with many counts. V and J are TRBV28 and TRBJ2-1, with a weak D call TRBD2 (5 bases). Germline V gene lookup returns CDR1 MDHEN and CDR2 SYDVKM. The ends were cut back, 3 bases at V and 9 bases at J, with 15 bases in the middle. The length of the CDR3 is 14 residues. As DNA, the CDR3 is TGTGCCAGCAGTTTCGGCGACTACAGTTTTGAGCAGTTCTTC. Translation: CASSFGDYSFEQFF.

This clonotype was observed many times. The chain combines TRBV19 with TRBJ1-1, with D perhaps matching TRBD1 (5 bases). V dropped 5 bases and J dropped 4 bases, with 11 bases sitting between them. Germline CDR1 is LNHDA and CDR2 is SQIVND (reference sequence). The CDR3 extends over 13 amino acids. For the CDR3, the DNA is TGTGCCAGTAGTCCCTCGGGGGGCACTGAAGCTTTCTTT. Protein product: CASSPSGGTEAFF.

This clonotype showed up many times. V and J are TRBV6-5 and TRBJ1-2; D is undetermined. The V end lost 2 bases, the J end lost 4 bases, and 8 bases lay between the germline ends. In germline, CDR1 is MNHEY, CDR2 SVGAGI. The CDR3 length is 13 residues. The chain's CDR3 is CASSYGPGYGYTF. The CDR3 DNA is TGTGCCAGCAGTTACGGCCCAGGCTATGGCTACACCTTC.

The rearrangement joins TRBV28 to TRBJ1-5; 9 bases agree with TRBD1. The CDR3 has 13 amino acids. V lost 10 bases and J lost 5; bases outside the gene matches: 6. CDR1 and CDR2 from the germline V gene are MDHEN and SYDVKM. CDR3 nucleotides: TGTGCCACCTTCTGGACAGGGGATCAGCCCCAGCATTTT. Translation gives CATFWTGDQPQHF.

This clonotype was detected many times. This sequence joins TRBV2 and TRBJ2-3; 8 bases line up with TRBD2. J was trimmed by 7 bases and V by 11 bases; bases with no gene match: 17. This CDR3 has 15 residues. Germline-derived CDR1 and CDR2 are SNHLY and FYNNEI. This CDR3 is CAALREGRLGNTQYF. In DNA form, the CDR3 reads TGTGCCGCCCTACGGGAGGGCCGACTTGGTAATACGCAGTATTTT.

In its sample, this clonotype was seen once. A much larger clone sits a single nucleotide away, making a read error possible. V and J are TRBV20-1 and TRBJ2-1; TRBD2 matches 10 bases. CDR1 and CDR2 (germline): DFQATT, SNEGSKA (reference sequence). The CDR3 covers 15 residues. CDR3 in amino acids: CSARSLAGDGNVQFF. The CDR3 DNA sequence: TGCAGTGCTAGATCCCTAGCGGGAGACGGGAATGTGCAGTTCTTC.

This clonotype was counted many times. The J gene is TRBJ2-5, the V gene TRBV20-1, with TRBD1 as a possible D gene (6 bases). The CDR3 loop spans 16 amino acids. Germline assignment: CDR1 DFQATT and CDR2 SNEGSKA (reference sequence). The ends were cut back, 7 bases at V and 1 base at J, with 22 bases in the middle. The CDR3 DNA sequence: TGCAGTGTCACCCGCCACGGAGCAGGGGTCCAAGAGACCCAGTACTTC. Its protein is CSVTRHGAGVQETQYF.

This clonotype was seen only a few times. This chain joins TRBV20-1 and TRBJ2-3, with 9 bases that match TRBD2. Losses at the gene ends were 5 bases for V and 5 bases for J; bases not matched to a gene: 11. Germline V CDR1 and CDR2: DFQATT, SNEGSKA (reference sequence). This CDR3 comprises 15 residues. This chain's CDR3 is CSAPEGGRARDTQYF. In DNA, the CDR3 is TGCAGTGCTCCGGAAGGCGGGAGGGCCAGAGATACGCAGTATTTT.

This rearrangement joins TRBV5-6 to TRBJ1-5; D perhaps matches TRBD1 (6 bases). With 5 bases removed from V and 5 bases from J, the gap between germline ends came to 14 bases. CDR1 and CDR2 (germline): SGHDT, YYEEEE. The CDR3 is made up of 14 amino acids. CDR3 DNA: TGTGCCAGCAGTGGTGGGACATCCCATCAGCCCCAGCATTTT. Translation gives CASSGGTSHQPQHF.

There are many counts of this clonotype. The genes are TRBV3-1 and TRBJ1-1; 9 bases line up with TRBD1. The germline gives CDR1 LGHDT, CDR2 YNNKEL (reference sequence). V was clipped by 1 base and J by 11 bases; unmatched bases: 14. There are 16 residues in the CDR3. CDR3 sequence reads: CASSQATVRTGARAFF. CDR3 nucleotide sequence: TGTGCCAGCAGCCAAGCCACAGTGAGGACAGGGGCCCGGGCTTTCTTT.

At least ten counts were recorded for this clonotype. This chain joins TRBV20-1 and TRBJ2-3; 10 nucleotides agree with TRBD1. The germline V gene has CDR1 DFQATT and CDR2 SNEGSKA (reference sequence). This CDR3 is built from 15 residues. Trimming removed 5 bases from V and 2 bases from J; junction bases left unmatched: 7. CDR3 DNA: TGCAGTGCTCGACGGACAGGGGGTAACACAGATACGCAGTATTTT. Translating it yields CSARRTGGNTDTQYF.

This clonotype was seen ten or more times. The chain's CDR3 is CASSLSGRSSYNEQFF. The DNA for the CDR3 is TGTGCCAGCAGCTTATCCGGTCGAAGCTCCTACAATGAGCAGTTCTTC. The rearrangement uses TRBV7-8 and TRBJ2-1; D call uncertain. Germline V gene data show CDR1 as SGHVS and CDR2 as FQNEAQ. Trimming took 2 bases from V and 0 from J, leaving 11 bases between them. The CDR3 consists of 16 residues.

The CDR3 DNA follows: TGCAGTGCTAGAGATCGGAGGGGGAGTACTGAAGCTTTCTTT. It encodes CSARDRRGSTEAFF. The chain is built from TRBV20-1 and TRBJ1-1, with D tentatively TRBD1 (6 bases). The V gene lost 0 bases and the J gene lost 5 bases, with 13 bases spanning the gap. Germline V gene sequence: CDR1 DFQATT, CDR2 SNEGSKA (reference sequence). The CDR3 has 14 residues.

This clonotype was counted at least ten times. This rearrangement joins TRBV2 to TRBJ1-1; D not certain. Germline V CDR1 and CDR2: SNHLY, FYNNEI. The CDR3 spans 13 residues. V was clipped by 5 bases and J by 3 bases, with 10 bases between them. CDR3 bases: TGTGCCAGCAGTAATGGAGGCTACACTGAAGCTTTCTTT. It translates to CASSNGGYTEAFF. Together with reference TRBV2 and TRBJ1-1, the CDR3 gives the full variable domain: EPEVTQTPSHQVTQMGQEVILRCVPISNHLYFYWYRQILGQKVEFLVSFYNNEISEKSEIFDDQFSVERPDGSNFTLKIRSTKLEDSAMYFCASSNGGYTEAFFGQGTRLTVV.

This clonotype has a count of ten or more. The chain carries TRBV30 and TRBJ2-1; 7 nucleotides match TRBD2. Per the germline V gene, CDR1 is GTSNPN and CDR2 is SVGIG (reference sequence). This CDR3 has 15 residues. The trim removed 1 base at V and 5 bases at J, leaving 8 bases unmatched. The DNA of the CDR3 is TGTGCCTGGAGTGGATCTAGCGGAGATGACAATGAGCAGTTCTTC. Protein product: CAWSGSSGDDNEQFF. Looking up the rest from reference TRBV30 and TRBJ2-1 gives the full variable domain: SQTIHQWPATLVQPVGSPLSLECTVEGTSNPNLYWYRQAAGRGLQLLFYSVGIGQISSEVPQNLSASRPQDRQFILSSKKLLLSDSGFYLCAWSGSSGDDNEQFFGPGTRLTVL.

This clonotype was recorded at least ten times. V gene TRBV20-1 combines with J gene TRBJ2-5; D not resolved. Germline V gives CDR1 DFQATT, CDR2 SNEGSKA (reference sequence). Trimming stripped 7 bases from V and 2 bases from J, with 14 bases between. The CDR3 covers 13 residues. CDR3 in amino acids: CSEQQNLQETQYF. DNA for the CDR3: TGCAGTGAGCAGCAGAACCTTCAAGAGACCCAGTACTTC.

This clonotype was found many times. This chain connects TRBV7-2 to TRBJ1-5; D is perhaps TRBD1 (5 bases). V gave up 5 bases and J gave up 2 bases, with 13 bases separating them. This CDR3 comprises 15 residues. CDR1 and CDR2 (germline): SGHTA, FQGNSA. The CDR3 nucleotides are TGTGCCAGCAGCCTGCAGGGTGGGCGCAATCAGCCCCAGCATTTT. As protein: CASSLQGGRNQPQHF.

This clonotype has ten or more counts. This sequence joins TRBV13 and TRBJ2-5, with 10 bases lining up with TRBD1. The CDR3 loop spans 15 amino acids. Germline V gene sequence: CDR1 PRHDT, CDR2 FYEKMQ (reference sequence). Trimming cost V 4 bases and J 4 bases; bases outside gene matches: 6. CDR3 nucleotide sequence: TGTGCCAGCAGCTCTTCGACAGGGGGCGCAGAGACCCAGTACTTC. Its protein product is CASSSSTGGAETQYF.

This clonotype has a count of ten or more. CDR3 in amino acids: CSARDVLTSGTDTQYF. CDR3 bases: TGCAGTGCTAGAGATGTACTGACTAGCGGCACAGATACGCAGTATTTT. The chain combines TRBV20-1 with TRBJ2-3; the match to TRBD2 covers 8 bases. The CDR3 extends over 16 amino acids. CDR1 and CDR2 (germline): DFQATT, SNEGSKA (reference sequence). Germline trimming cut 0 bases from V and 1 base from J; bases unmatched to any gene: 6.